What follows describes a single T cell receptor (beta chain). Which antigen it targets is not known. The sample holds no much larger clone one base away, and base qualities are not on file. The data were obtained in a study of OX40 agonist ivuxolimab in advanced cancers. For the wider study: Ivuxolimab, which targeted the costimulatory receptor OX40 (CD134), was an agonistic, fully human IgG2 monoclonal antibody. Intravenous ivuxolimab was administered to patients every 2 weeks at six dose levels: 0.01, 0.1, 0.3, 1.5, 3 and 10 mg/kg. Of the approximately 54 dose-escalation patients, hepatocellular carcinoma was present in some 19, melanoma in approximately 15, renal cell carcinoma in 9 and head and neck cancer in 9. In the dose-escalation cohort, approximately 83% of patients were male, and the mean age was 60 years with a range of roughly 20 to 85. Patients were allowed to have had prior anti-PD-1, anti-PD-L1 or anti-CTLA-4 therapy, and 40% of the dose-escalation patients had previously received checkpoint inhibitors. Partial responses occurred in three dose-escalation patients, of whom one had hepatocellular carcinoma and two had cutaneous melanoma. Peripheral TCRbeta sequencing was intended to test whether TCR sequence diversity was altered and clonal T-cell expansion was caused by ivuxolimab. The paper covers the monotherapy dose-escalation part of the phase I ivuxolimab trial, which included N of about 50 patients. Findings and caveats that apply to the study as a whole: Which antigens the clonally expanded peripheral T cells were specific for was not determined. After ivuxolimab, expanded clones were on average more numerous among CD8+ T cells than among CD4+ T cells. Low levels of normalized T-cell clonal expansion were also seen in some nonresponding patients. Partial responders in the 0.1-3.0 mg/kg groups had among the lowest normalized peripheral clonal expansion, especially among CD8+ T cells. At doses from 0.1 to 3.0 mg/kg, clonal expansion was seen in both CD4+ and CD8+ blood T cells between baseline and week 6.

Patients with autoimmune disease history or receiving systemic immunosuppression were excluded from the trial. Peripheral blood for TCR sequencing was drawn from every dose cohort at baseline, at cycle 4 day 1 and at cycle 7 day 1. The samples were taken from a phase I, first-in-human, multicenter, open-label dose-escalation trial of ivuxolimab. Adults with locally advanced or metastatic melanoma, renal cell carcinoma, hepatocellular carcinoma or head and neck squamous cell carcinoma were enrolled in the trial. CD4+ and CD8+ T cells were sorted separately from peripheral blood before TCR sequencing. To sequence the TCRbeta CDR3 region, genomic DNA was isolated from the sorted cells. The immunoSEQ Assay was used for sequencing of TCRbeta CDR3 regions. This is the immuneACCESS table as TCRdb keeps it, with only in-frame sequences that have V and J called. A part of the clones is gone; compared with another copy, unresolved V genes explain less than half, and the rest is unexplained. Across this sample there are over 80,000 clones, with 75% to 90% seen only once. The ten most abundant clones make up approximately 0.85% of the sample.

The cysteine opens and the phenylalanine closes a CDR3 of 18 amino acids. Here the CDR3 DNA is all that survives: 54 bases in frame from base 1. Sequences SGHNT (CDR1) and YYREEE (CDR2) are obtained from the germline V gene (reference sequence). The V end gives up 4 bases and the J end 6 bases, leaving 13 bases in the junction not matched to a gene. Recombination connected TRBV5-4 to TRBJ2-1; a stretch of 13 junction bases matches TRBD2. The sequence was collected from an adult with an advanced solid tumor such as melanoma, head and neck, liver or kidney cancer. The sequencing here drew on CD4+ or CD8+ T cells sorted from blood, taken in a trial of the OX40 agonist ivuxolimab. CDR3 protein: CASSKPGLAGIRSNEQFF. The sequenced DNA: TGTGCCAGCAGCAAGCCGGGACTAGCGGGGATACGATCCAATGAGCAGTTCTTC. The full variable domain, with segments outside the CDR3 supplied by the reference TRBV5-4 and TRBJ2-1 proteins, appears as ETGVTQSPTHLIKTRGQQVTLRCSSQSGHNTVSWYQQALGQGPQFIFQYYREEENGRGNFPPRFSGLQFPNYSSELNVNALELDDSALYLCASSKPGLAGIRSNEQFFGPGTRLTVL.